This entry describes one T cell receptor beta chain. Its antigen is currently unknown. The CDR3 consists of 15 residues. Germline V gives CDR1 MNHNS, CDR2 SASEGT. V dropped 5 bases and J dropped 4; count of bases not matched to a gene: 9. Lactation, pregnancy, other autoimmune disease or uncontrolled infection excluded patients. Diagnostic assessment was based on clinical symptoms, serum thyroxine and TRAb, thyroid ultrasound and orbital computed tomography. The data derive from a study of T cells in Graves' hyperthyroidism and ophthalmopathy. General study results and limits: Prediction of ophthalmopathy progression came a median approximately 6.6 months pre-onset.

Amplification targeted TCR beta CDR3 regions from RNA transcripts. Initially, a first-round RT-PCR of the TCR CDR3 employed the HTBI primer set. MiXCR, applied by TCRdb to the multiplex PCR reads, yields one record per CDR3 protein. The profile shows a few hundred thousand distinct CDR3 sequences, about a sixth of them singletons. This chain connects TRBV6-1 to TRBJ2-7, with 9 nucleotides matching TRBD1. Sample: blood. This sequence originates from a woman aged 45-65 years with Graves' hyperthyroidism. CDR3 amino acids: CASSYNGDRVYEQYF. Here the CDR3 DNA reads TGTGCCAGCAGTTACAACGGGGACAGGGTTTACGAGCAGTACTTC.